The sequence of this T cell receptor (beta chain) was determined in a study of blood T cell repertoires in COVID-19. Study in general: Whether acute or convalescent, the COVID-19 samples came from the United States, Italy and Spain.

Original data processing: Nucleated cell number was recorded as an estimate derived from reference gene primer amplification. Libraries were prepared by immunoSEQ multiplex PCR; TCRdb keeps only in-frame clonotypes and omits some of them. The V and J calls and the clone size are those of that table, but D and trimming were determined from the DNA. Of 200,000 to 250,000 clones listed, around 85% are singletons. Material: peripheral blood. The TCR was taken from a woman aged 55-70 years with active or convalescent COVID-19.

CDR3 nucleotide sequence: TGTGCCAGCAGGGGCCCTGCCAGGGAGACCCAGTACTTC. It specifies CASRGPARETQYF. The chain joins TRBV6-5 to TRBJ2-5; D uncertain. The CDR3 length is 13 residues. In germline, CDR1 is MNHEY, CDR2 SVGAGI. Trimming cost V 6 bases and J 5 bases, with 13 bases left between them.